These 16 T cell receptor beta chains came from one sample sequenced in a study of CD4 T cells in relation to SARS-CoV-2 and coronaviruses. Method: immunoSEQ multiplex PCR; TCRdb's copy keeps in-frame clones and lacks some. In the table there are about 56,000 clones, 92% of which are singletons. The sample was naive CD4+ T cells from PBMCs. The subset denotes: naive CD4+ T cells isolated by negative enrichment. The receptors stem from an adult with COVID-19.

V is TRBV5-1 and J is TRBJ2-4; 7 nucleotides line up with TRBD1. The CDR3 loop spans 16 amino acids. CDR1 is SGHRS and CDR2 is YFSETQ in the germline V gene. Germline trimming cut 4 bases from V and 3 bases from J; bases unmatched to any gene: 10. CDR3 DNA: TGCGCCAGCAGCAATGACAGGGTGGTGGGCAAAAACATTCAGTACTTC. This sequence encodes CASSNDRVVGKNIQYF. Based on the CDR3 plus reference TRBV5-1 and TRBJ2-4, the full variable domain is KAGVTQTPRYLIKTRGQQVTLSCSPISGHRSVSWYQQTPGQGLQFLFEYFSETQRNKGNFPGRFSGRQFSNSRSEMNVSTLELGDSALYLCASSNDRVVGKNIQYFGAGTRLSVL.

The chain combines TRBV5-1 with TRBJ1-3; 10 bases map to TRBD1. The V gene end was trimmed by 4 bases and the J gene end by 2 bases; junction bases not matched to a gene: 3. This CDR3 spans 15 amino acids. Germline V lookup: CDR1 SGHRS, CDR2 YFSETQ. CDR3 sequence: CASSRGTGAGNTIYF. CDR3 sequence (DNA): TGCGCCAGCAGCAGGGGGACAGGGGCTGGAAACACCATATATTTT.

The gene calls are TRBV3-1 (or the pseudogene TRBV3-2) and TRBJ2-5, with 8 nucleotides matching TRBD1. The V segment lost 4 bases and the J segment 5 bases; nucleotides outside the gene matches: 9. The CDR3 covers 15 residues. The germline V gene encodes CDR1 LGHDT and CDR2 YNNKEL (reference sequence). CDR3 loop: CASSPWDRSGETQYF. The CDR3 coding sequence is TGTGCCAGCAGCCCATGGGACAGGTCAGGGGAGACCCAGTACTTC.

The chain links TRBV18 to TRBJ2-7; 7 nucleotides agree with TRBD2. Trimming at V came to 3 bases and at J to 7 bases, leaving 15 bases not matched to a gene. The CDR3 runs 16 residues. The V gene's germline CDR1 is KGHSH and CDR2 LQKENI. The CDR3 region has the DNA TGTGCCAGCTCACCGGGGGTCGGCGGGAGCCTCTGGGAGCAGTACTTC. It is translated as CASSPGVGGSLWEQYF.

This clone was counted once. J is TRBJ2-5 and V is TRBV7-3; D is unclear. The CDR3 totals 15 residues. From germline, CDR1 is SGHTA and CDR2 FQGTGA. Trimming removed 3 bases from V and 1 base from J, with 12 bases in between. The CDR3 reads CASSLNHGTQETQYF. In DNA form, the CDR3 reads TGTGCCAGCAGCTTGAATCACGGAACCCAAGAGACCCAGTACTTC. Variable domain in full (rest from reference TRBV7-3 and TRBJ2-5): GAGVSQTPSNKVTEKGKYVELRCDPISGHTALYWYRQSLGQGPEFLIYFQGTGAADDSGLPNDRFFAVRPEGSVSTLKIQRTERGDSAVYLCASSLNHGTQETQYFGPGTRLLVL.

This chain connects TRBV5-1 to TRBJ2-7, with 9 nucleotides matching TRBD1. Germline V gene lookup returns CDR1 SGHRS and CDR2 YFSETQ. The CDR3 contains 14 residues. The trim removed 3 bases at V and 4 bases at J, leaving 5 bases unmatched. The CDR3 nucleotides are TGCGCCAGCAGCTCCGGGACAGGGTCTTACGAGCAGTACTTC. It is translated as CASSSGTGSYEQYF.

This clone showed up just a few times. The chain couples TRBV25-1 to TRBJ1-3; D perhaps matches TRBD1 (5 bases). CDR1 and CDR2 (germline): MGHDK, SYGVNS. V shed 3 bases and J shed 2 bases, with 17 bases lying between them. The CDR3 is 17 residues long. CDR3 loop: CASSDTTKGLTGNTIYF. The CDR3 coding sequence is TGTGCCAGCAGTGATACGACAAAGGGGCTCACTGGAAACACCATATATTTT.

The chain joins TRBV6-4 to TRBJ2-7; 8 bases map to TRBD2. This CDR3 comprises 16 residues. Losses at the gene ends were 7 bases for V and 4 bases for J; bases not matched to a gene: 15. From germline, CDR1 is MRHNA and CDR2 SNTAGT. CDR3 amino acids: CASNSRAGGTRYEQYF. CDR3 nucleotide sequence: TGTGCCAGCAACTCCCGCGCTGGAGGGACTAGATACGAGCAGTACTTC.

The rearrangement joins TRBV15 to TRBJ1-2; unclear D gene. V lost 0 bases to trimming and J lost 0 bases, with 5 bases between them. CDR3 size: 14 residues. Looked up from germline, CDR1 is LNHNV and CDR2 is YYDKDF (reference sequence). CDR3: CATSRDTTNYGYTF. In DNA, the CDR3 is TGTGCCACCAGCAGAGACACGACTAACTATGGCTACACCTTC.

CDR3 protein: CASSPGLAGGPYNEQFF. CDR3 bases: TGTGCCAGCAGTCCCGGACTAGCGGGAGGACCATACAATGAGCAGTTCTTC. The chain combines TRBV28 with TRBJ2-1, with 14 bases fitting TRBD2. Germline-derived CDR1 and CDR2 are MDHEN and SYDVKM. Trimming at V came to 5 bases and at J to 4 bases, leaving 7 bases not matched to a gene. The CDR3 has 17 residues.

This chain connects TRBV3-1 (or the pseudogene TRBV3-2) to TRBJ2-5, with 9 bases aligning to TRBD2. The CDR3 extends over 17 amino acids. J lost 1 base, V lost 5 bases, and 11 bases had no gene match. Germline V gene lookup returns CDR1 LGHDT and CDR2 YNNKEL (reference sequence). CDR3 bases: TGTGCCAGCAGCGTTCTGCCTCTAGCGGGAACCCAAGAGACCCAGTACTTC. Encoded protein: CASSVLPLAGTQETQYF.

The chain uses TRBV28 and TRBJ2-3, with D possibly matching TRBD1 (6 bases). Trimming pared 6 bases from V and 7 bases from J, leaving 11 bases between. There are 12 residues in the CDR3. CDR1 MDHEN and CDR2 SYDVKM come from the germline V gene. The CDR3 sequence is CASSPRGYTQYF. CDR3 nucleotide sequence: TGTGCCAGCAGCCCTAGGGGGTATACGCAGTATTTT. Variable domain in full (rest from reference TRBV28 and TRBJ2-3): DVKVTQSSRYLVKRTGEKVFLECVQDMDHENMFWYRQDPGLGLRLIYFSYDVKMKEKGDIPEGYSVSREKKERFSLILESASTNQTSMYLCASSPRGYTQYFGPGTRLTVL.

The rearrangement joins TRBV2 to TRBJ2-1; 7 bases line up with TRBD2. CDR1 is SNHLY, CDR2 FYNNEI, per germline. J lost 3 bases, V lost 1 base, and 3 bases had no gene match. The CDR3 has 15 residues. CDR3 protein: CASSEGGLSYNEQFF. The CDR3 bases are TGTGCCAGCAGTGAAGGGGGACTAAGCTACAATGAGCAGTTCTTC.

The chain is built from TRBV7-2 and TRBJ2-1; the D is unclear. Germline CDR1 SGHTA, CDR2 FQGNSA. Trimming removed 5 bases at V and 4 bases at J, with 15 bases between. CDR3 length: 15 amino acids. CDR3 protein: CASSPSGRNYNEQFF. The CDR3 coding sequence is TGTGCCAGCAGCCCATCTGGGCGCAATTACAATGAGCAGTTCTTC.

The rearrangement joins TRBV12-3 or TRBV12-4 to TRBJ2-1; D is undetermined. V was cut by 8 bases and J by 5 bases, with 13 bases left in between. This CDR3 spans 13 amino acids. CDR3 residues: CASCLRLDNEQFF. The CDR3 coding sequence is TGTGCCAGCTGTCTAAGACTGGACAATGAGCAGTTCTTC.

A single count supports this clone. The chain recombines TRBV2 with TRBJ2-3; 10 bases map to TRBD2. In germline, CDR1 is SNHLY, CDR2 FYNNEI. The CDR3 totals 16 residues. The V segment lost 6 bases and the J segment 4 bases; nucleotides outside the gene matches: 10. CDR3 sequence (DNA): TGTGCCAGCAGACCCGCTATAGCGGGAGGATCAGATACGCAGTATTTT. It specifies CASRPAIAGGSDTQYF.